Included here is one TCR beta chain sequence, with context. Its antigen is unknown. The V end was cut by 6 bases, the J end by 7 bases, with 23 bases between. Per germline, CDR1 SGHNT and CDR2 YYREEE (reference sequence). This CDR3 is 15 amino acids long. TCRdb's table, derived via immunoSEQ multiplex PCR, lists solely in-frame clones and lacks some. Of 130,000 or so clones detected, 94% appear once; the ten largest clones hold 6% to 7%. These data belong to a study of T cell responses to AZD1222 COVID-19 vaccine. Background on the study: Second doses that came at about 4 or about 12 weeks were put together. Overall study results and limits: Dominant at 160-218 and 743-854, vaccine-associated CD4 TCRs also spanned spike.

The sequencing used peripheral blood, collected on day 0 of AZD1222 vaccination. The receptor was isolated from an adult in good health. The V gene is TRBV5-4, the J gene TRBJ2-7, with D possibly being TRBD1 (5 bases). The DNA of the CDR3 is TGTGCCAGCACCACCGGCGGCTCGGCTTCAGGGGAGCAGTACTTC. Amino acid sequence: CASTTGGSASGEQYF.